This T cell receptor beta chain appears in the sequencing data of a study of shared clonotypes between healthy human individuals. Study outcomes and limitations: It was the non-shared clonotypes that had lower generation probabilities than clonotypes shared by all four donors. The expectation was that sequencing depth would affect clonotype sharing among donors. A handful of donors had 5% to 6.5% of their naive CD4 clonotypes in common. Blood was the only sampled material, and tissue repertoires likely differ.

The naive CD8 subset, CD45RO-negative cells positively selected for CCR7, excluded terminally differentiated effector memory CD45RA+ cells. Regarding this clone: Its target is not known.

This CDR3 has 16 residues. Germline V gene data show CDR1 as MNHEY and CDR2 as SMNVEV (reference sequence). With 0 bases clipped from V and 4 bases from J, the junction kept 5 bases outside the gene matches. Clones were read by immunoSEQ multiplex PCR, and TCRdb kept only the in-frame ones, dropping some. The sample has about 2.1 million clones, roughly 93% seen once; the top ten hold 1.5% to 2%. This clonotype originated in a young man in good health. Some clones in this sample may be carry-over from other donors' samples. The sequenced sample was naive CD8+ T cells from PBMCs. V usage is TRBV27 and J usage is TRBJ2-1, with 8 bases fitting TRBD1. CDR3 nucleotide sequence: TGTGCCAGCAGTTTATCAGCAGGGGGCTTATACAATGAGCAGTTCTTC. Its translation is CASSLSAGGLYNEQFF.